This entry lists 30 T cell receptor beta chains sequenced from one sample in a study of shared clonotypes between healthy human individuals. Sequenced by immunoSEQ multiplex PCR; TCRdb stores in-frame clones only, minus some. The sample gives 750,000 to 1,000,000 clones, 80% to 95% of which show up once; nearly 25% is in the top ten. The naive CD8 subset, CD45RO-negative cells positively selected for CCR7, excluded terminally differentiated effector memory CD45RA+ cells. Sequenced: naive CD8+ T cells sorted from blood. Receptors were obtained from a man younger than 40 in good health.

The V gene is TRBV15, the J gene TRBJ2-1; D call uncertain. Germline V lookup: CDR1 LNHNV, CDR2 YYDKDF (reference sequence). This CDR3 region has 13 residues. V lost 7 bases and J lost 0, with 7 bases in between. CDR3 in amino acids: CATTPPSYNEQFF. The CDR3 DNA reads TGTGCCACCACCCCACCCTCCTACAATGAGCAGTTCTTC.

CDR3 amino acids: CASKIDGERESYNEQFF. In DNA, the CDR3 is TGTGCCAGCAAAATTGACGGGGAGAGGGAATCCTACAATGAGCAGTTCTTC. The V gene is TRBV27, the J gene TRBJ2-1; D may be TRBD2 (5 bases). V dropped 7 bases and J dropped 1 base, with 20 bases sitting between them. The CDR3 extends over 17 amino acids. CDR1 and CDR2 (germline): MNHEY, SMNVEV (reference sequence).

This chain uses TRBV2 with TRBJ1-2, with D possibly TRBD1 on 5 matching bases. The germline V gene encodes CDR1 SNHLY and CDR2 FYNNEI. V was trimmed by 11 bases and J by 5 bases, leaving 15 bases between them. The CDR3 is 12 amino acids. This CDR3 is CAPWRGGYGYTF. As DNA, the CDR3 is TGTGCCCCCTGGAGGGGCGGTTATGGCTACACCTTC.

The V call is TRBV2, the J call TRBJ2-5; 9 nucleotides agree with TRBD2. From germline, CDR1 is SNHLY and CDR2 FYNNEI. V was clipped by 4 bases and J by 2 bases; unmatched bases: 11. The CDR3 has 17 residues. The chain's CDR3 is CASSGEPSTSGQETQYF. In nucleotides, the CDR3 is TGTGCCAGCAGTGGGGAACCCAGCACTAGCGGGCAAGAGACCCAGTACTTC.

This CDR3 is CASSYSSGSVEQYF. The CDR3 DNA reads TGTGCCAGCAGTTACTCGAGTGGTAGTGTAGAGCAGTACTTC. J is TRBJ2-7 and V is TRBV6-6; D is unresolved. Germline loops: CDR1 MNHNY, CDR2 SVGAGI (reference sequence). V lost 0 bases to trimming and J lost 7 bases, with 13 bases between them. The CDR3 runs to 14 residues.

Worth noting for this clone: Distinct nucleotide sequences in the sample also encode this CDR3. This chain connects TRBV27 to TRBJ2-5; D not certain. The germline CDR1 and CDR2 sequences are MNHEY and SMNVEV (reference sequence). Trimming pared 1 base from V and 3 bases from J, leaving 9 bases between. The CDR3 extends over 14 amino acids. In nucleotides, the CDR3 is TGTGCCAGCAGTTTATTGGGCGGTGAAGAGACCCAGTACTTC. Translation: CASSLLGGEETQYF.

CDR3 coding DNA: TGTGCCAGCAGCGTAGATCTCCGGGGCGAGAACACCGGGGAGCTGTTTTTT. Its protein is CASSVDLRGENTGELFF. J is TRBJ2-2 and V is TRBV9, with D perhaps being TRBD1 or TRBD2 (5 bases each). V lost 0 bases, J lost 1 base, and 13 bases lay in between. This CDR3 is built from 17 residues. CDR1 is SGDLS and CDR2 is YYNGEE in the germline V gene.

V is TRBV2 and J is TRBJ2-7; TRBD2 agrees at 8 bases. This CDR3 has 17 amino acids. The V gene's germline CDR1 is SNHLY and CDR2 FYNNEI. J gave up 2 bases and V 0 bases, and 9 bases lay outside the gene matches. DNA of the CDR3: TGTGCCAGCAGTGAAGCGCTTCTGAGCGGGAGTGCCTACGAGCAGTACTTC. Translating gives CASSEALLSGSAYEQYF.

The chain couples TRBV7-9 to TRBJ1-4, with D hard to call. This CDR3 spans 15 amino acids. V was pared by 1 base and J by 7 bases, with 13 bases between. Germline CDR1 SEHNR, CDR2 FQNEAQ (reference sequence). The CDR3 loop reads CASSLVVMYGEKLFF. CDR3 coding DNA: TGTGCCAGCAGCTTAGTTGTGATGTATGGTGAAAAACTGTTTTTT.

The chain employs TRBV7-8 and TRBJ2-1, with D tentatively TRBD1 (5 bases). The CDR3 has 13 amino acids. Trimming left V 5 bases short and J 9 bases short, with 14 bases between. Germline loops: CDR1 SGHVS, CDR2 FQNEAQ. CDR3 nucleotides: TGTGCCAGCAGCCCGATCCCCAGGGCTGAGCAGTTCTTC. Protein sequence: CASSPIPRAEQFF.

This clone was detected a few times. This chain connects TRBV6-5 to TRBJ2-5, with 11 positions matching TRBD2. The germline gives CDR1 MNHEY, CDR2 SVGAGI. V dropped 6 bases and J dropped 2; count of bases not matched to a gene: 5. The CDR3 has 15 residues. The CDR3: CASRPVAGGQETQYF. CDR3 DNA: TGTGCCAGCAGGCCAGTAGCGGGAGGGCAAGAGACCCAGTACTTC.

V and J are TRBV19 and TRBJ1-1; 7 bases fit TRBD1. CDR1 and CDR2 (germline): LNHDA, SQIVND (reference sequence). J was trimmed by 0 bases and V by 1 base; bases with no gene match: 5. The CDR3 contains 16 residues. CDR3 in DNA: TGTGCCAGTAGTATAGGACAGGGAAGAATGAACACTGAAGCTTTCTTT. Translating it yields CASSIGQGRMNTEAFF.

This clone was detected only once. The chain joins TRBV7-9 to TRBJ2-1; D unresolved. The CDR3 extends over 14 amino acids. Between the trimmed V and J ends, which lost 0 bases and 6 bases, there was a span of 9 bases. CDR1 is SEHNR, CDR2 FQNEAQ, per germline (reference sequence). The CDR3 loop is CASSLAQQFNEQFF. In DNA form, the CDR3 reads TGTGCCAGCAGCTTAGCGCAACAGTTCAATGAGCAGTTCTTC. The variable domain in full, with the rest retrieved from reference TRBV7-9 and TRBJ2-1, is DTGVSQNPRHKITKRGQNVTFRCDPISEHNRLYWYRQTLGQGPEFLTYFQNEAQLEKSRLLSDRFSAERPKGSFSTLEIQRTEQGDSAMYLCASSLAQQFNEQFFGPGTRLTVL.

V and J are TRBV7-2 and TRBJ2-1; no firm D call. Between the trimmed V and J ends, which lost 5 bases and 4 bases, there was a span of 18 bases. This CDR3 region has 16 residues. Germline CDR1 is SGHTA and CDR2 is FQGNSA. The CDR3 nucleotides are TGTGCCAGCAGCCAGACTGGCGCATACACTTACAATGAGCAGTTCTTC. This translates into CASSQTGAYTYNEQFF.

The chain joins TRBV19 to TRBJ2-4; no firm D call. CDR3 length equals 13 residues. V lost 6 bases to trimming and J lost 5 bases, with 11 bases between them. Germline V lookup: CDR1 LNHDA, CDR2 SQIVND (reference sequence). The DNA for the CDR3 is TGTGCCAGTAGAACTTCGACTGAAAACATTCAGTACTTC. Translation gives CASRTSTENIQYF.

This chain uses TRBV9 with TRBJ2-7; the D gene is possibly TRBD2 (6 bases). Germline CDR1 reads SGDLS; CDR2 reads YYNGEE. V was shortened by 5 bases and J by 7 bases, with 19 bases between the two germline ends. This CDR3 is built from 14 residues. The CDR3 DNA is TGTGCCAGCAGTCCTCGGGGGACTGACAGAGAGCAGTACTTC. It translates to CASSPRGTDREQYF.

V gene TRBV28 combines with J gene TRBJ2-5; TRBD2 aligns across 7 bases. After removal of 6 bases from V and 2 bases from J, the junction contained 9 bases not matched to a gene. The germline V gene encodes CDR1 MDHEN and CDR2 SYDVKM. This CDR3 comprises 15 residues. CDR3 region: CASRLREGRQETQYF. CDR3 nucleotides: TGTGCCAGCAGACTGAGGGAGGGGCGTCAAGAGACCCAGTACTTC.

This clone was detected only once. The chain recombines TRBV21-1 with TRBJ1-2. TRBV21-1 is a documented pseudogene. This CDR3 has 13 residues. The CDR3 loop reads CASSQGIKGGYTF. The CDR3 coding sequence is TGTGCCAGCAGCCAAGGAATCAAAGGGGGCTACACCTTC.

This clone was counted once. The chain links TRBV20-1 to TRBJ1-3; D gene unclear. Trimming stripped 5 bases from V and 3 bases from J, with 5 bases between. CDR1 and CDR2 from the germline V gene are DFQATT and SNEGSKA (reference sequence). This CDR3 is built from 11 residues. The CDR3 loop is CSAPYGNTIYF. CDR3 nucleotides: TGCAGTGCTCCCTATGGAAACACCATATATTTT.

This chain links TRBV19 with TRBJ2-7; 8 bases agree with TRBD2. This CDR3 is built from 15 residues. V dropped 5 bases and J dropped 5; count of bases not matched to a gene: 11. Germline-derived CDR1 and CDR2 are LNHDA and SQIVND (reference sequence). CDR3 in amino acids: CASSARPSGRDEQYF. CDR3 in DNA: TGTGCCAGTAGTGCAAGGCCTAGCGGGCGCGACGAGCAGTACTTC.

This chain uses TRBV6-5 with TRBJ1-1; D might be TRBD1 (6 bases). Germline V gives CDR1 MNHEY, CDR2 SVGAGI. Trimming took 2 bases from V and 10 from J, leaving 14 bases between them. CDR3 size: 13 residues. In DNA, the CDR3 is TGTGCCAGCAGTTACGGCCAGGGGCTCGGAGCTTTCTTT. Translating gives CASSYGQGLGAFF.

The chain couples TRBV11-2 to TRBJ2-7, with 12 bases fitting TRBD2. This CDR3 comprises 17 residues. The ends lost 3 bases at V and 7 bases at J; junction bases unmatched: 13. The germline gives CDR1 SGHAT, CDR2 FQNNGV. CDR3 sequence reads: CASSFRLAGDGLGEQYF. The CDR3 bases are TGTGCCAGCAGCTTCCGACTAGCGGGAGATGGGTTAGGAGAGCAGTACTTC. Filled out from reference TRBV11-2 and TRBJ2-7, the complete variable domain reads EAGVAQSPRYKIIEKRQSVAFWCNPISGHATLYWYQQILGQGPKLLIQFQNNGVVDDSQLPKDRFSAERLKGVDSTLKIQPAKLEDSAVYLCASSFRLAGDGLGEQYFGPGTRLTVT.

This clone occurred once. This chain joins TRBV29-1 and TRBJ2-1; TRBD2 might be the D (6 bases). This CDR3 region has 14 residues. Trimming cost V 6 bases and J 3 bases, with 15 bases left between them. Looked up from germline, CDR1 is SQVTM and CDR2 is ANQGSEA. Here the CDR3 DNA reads TGCAGCGTGGTGGTAGCGGACAACTACAATGAGCAGTTCTTC. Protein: CSVVVADNYNEQFF.

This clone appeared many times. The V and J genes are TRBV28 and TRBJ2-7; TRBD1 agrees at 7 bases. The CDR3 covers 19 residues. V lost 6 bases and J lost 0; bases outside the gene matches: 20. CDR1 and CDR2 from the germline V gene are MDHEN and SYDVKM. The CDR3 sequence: CASRQIFSRQDRSSYEQYF. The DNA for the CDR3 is TGTGCCAGCAGGCAAATTTTTTCAAGGCAGGACAGGAGCTCCTACGAGCAGTACTTC.

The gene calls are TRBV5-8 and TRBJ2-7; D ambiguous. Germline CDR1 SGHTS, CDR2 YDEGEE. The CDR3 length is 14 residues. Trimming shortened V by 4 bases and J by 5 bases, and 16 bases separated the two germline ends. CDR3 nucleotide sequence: TGTGCCAGCAGCGGGGTTCTACGTCCCCACGAGCAGTACTTC. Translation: CASSGVLRPHEQYF.

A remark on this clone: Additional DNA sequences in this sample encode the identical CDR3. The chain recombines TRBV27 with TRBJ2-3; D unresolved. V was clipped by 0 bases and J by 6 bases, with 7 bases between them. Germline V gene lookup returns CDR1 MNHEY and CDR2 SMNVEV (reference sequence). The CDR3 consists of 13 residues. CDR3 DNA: TGTGCCAGCAGTTTATCTAGATCCGATACGCAGTATTTT. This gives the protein CASSLSRSDTQYF.

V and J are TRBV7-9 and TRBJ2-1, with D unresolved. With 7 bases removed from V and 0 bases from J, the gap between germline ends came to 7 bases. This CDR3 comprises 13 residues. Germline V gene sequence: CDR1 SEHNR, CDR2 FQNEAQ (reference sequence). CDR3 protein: CASTVGSYNEQFF. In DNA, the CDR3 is TGTGCCAGCACCGTTGGCTCCTACAATGAGCAGTTCTTC.

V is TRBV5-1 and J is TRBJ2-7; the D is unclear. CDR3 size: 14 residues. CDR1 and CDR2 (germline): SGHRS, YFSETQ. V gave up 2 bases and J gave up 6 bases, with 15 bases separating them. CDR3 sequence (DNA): TGCGCCAGCAGCTTCGACCAGGTTTGGGTCGAGCAGTACTTC. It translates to CASSFDQVWVEQYF.

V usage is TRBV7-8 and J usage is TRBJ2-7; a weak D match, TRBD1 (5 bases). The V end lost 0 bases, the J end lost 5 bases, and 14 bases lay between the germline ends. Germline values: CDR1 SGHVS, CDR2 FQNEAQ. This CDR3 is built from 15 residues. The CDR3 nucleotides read TGTGCCAGCAGCTTAGCCGACAGACTTACGGACGAGCAGTACTTC. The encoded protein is CASSLADRLTDEQYF.

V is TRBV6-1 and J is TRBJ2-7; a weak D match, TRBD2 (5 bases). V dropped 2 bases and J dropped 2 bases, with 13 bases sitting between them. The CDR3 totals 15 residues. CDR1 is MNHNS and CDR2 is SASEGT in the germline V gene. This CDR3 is CASSELRDSPYEQYF. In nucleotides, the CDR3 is TGTGCCAGCAGTGAATTGAGGGATTCCCCCTACGAGCAGTACTTC.